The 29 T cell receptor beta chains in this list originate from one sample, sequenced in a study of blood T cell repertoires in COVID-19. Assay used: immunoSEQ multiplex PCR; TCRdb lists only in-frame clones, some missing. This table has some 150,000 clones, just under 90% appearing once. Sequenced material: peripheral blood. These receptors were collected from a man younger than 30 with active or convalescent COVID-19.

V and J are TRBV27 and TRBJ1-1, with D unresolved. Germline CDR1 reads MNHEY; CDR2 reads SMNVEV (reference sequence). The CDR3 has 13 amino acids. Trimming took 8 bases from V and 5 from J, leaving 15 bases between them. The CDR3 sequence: CASRGAELTEAFF. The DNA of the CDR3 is TGTGCCAGCCGGGGAGCCGAACTAACTGAAGCTTTCTTT.

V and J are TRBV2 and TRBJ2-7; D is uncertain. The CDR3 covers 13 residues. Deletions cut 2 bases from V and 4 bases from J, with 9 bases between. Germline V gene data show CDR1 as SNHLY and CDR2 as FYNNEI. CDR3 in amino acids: CASSEQEGYEQYV. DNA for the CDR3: TGTGCCAGCAGTGAACAGGAAGGTTACGAGCAGTACGTC.

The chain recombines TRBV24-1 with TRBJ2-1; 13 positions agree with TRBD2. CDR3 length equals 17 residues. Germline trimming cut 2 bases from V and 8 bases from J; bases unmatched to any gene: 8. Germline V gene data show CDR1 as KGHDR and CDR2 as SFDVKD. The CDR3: CATSDWGLAGTVDEQFF. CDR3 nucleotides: TGTGCCACCAGTGATTGGGGACTAGCGGGAACGGTCGATGAGCAGTTCTTC.

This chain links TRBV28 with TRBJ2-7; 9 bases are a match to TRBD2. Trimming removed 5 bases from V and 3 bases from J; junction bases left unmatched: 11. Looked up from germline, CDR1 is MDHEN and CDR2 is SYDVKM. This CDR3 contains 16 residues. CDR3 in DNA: TGTGCCAGCAGTGCGTATGCGGGAGGGGGTCGCTACGAGCAGTACTTC. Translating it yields CASSAYAGGGRYEQYF. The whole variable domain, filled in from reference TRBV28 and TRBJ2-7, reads DVKVTQSSRYLVKRTGEKVFLECVQDMDHENMFWYRQDPGLGLRLIYFSYDVKMKEKGDIPEGYSVSREKKERFSLILESASTNQTSMYLCASSAYAGGGRYEQYFGPGTRLTVT.

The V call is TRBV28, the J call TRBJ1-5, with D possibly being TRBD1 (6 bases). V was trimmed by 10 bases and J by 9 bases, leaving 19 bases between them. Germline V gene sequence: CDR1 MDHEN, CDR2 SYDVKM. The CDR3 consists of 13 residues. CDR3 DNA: TGTGCCACCCGGACAGCCGGCAATTCGCCCCAGCATTTT. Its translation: CATRTAGNSPQHF.

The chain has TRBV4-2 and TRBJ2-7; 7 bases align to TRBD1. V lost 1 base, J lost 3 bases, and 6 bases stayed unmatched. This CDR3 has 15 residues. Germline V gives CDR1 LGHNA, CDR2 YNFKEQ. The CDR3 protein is CASSQGFGTDYEQYF. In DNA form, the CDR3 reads TGTGCCAGCAGCCAAGGGTTTGGGACAGACTACGAGCAGTACTTC.

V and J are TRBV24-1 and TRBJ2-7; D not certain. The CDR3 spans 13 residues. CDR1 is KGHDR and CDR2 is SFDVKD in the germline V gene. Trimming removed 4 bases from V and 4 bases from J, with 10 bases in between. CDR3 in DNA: TGTGCCACCAGTGACGACACGTCGTACGAGCAGTACTTC. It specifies CATSDDTSYEQYF.

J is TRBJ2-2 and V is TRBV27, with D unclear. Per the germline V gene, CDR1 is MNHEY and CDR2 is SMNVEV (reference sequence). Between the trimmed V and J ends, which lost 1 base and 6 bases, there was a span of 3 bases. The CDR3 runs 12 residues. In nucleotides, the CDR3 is TGTGCCAGCAGTTTATTCTCCGGGGAGCTGTTTTTT. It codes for CASSLFSGELFF.

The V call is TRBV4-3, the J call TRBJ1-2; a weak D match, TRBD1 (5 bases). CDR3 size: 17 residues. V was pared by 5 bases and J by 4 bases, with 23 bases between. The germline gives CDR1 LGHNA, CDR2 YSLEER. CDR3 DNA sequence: TGCGCCAGCAGCGAGACATTACAGACGGGGGGGAGCTATGGCTACACCTTC. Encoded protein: CASSETLQTGGSYGYTF.

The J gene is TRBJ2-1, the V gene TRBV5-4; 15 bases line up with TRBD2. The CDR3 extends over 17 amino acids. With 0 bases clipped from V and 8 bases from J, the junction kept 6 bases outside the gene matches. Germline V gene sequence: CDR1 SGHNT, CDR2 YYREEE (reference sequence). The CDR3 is CASSLERTSGGAYEQFF. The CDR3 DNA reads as TGTGCCAGCAGCTTGGAGCGGACTAGCGGGGGGGCCTATGAGCAGTTCTTC.

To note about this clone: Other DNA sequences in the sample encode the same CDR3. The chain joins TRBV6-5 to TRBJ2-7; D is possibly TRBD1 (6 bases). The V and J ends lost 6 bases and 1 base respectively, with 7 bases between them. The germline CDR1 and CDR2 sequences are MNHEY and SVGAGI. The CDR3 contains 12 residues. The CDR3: CASRQGSYEQYV. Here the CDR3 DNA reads TGTGCCAGCAGACAGGGTTCCTACGAGCAGTACGTC.

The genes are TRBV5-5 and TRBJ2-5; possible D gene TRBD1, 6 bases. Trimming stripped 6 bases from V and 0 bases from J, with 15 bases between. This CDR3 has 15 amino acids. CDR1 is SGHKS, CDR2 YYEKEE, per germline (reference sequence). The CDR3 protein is CASTSIQGNQETQYF. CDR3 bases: TGTGCCAGCACTAGCATACAGGGTAACCAAGAGACCCAGTACTTC. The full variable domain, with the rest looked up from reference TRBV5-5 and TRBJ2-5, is DAGVTQSPTHLIKTRGQQVTLRCSPISGHKSVSWYQQVLGQGPQFIFQYYEKEERGRGNFPDRFSARQFPNYSSELNVNALLLGDSALYLCASTSIQGNQETQYFGPGTRLLVL.

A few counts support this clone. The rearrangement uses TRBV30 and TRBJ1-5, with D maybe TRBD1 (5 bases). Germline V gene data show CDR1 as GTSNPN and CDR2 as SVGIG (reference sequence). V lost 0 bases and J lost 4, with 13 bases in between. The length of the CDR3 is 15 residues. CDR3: CAWSVGQNGNQPQHF. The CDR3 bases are TGTGCCTGGAGTGTAGGACAAAACGGTAATCAGCCCCAGCATTTT.

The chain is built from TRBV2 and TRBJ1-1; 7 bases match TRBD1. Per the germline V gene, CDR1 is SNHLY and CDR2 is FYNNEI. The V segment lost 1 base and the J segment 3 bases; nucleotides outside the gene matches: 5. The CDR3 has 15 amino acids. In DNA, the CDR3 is TGTGCCAGCAGTGAAGACAGGGGACGCCACACTGAAGCTTTCTTT. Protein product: CASSEDRGRHTEAFF.

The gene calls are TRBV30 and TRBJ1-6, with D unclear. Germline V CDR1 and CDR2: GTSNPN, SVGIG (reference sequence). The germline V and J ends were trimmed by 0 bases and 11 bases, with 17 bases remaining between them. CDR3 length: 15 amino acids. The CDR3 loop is CAWSVSGRIHTPLHF. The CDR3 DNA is TGTGCCTGGAGTGTAAGCGGCAGGATCCACACACCCCTCCACTTT. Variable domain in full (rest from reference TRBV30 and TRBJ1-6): SQTIHQWPATLVQPVGSPLSLECTVEGTSNPNLYWYRQAAGRGLQLLFYSVGIGQISSEVPQNLSASRPQDRQFILSSKKLLLSDSGFYLCAWSVSGRIHTPLHFGNGTRLTVT.

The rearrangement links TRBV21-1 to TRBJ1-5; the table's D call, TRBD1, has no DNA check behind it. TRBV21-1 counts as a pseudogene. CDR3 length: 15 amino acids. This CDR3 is CASSKTSGSDQPQHF. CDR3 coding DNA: TGTGCCAGCAGCAAGACTTCAGGGTCCGATCAGCCCCAGCATTTT.

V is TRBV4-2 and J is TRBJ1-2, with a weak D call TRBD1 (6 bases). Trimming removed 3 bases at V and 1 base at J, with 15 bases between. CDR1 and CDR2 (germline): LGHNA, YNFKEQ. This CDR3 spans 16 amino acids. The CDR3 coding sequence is TGTGCCAGCAGCCAGCTACAGGGAAGAGATAACTATGGCTACACCTTC. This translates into CASSQLQGRDNYGYTF.

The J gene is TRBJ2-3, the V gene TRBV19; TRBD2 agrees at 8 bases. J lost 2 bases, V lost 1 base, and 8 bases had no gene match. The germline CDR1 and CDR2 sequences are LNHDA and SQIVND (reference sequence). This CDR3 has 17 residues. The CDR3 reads CASSIALAGRHTDTQYF. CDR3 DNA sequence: TGTGCCAGTAGTATAGCTTTAGCGGGGCGCCACACAGATACGCAGTATTTT.

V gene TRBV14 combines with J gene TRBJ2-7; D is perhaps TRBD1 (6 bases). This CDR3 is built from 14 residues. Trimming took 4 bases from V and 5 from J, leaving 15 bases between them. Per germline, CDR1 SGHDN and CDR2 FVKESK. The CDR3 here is CASSLQGTVHEQYF. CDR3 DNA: TGTGCCAGCAGCCTCCAGGGGACGGTCCACGAGCAGTACTTC.

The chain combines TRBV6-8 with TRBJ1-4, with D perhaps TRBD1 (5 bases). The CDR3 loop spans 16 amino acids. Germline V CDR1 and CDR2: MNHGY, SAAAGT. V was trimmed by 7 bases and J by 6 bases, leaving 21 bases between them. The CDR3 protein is CASIVGWGDPHEKLFF. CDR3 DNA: TGTGCCAGCATTGTAGGGTGGGGGGACCCCCATGAAAAACTGTTTTTT.

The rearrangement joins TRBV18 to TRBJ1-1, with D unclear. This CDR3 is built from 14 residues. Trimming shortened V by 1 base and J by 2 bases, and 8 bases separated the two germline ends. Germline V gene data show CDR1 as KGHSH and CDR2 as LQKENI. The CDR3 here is CASSPRASNTEAFF. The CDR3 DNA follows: TGTGCCAGCTCACCACGCGCGAGTAACACTGAAGCTTTCTTT.

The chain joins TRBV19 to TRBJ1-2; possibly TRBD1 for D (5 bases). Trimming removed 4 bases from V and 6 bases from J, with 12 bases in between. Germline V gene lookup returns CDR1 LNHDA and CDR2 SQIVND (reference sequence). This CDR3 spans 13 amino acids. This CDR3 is CASSTRGGNGYTF. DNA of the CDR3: TGTGCCAGTAGTACCCGGGGGGGGAATGGCTACACCTTC.

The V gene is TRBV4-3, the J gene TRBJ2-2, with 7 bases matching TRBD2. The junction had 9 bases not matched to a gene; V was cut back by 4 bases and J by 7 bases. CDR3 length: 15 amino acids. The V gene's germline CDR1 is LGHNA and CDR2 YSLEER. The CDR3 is CASSPGLTGGGELFF. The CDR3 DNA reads TGCGCCAGCAGCCCGGGACTTACGGGGGGCGGGGAGCTGTTTTTT.

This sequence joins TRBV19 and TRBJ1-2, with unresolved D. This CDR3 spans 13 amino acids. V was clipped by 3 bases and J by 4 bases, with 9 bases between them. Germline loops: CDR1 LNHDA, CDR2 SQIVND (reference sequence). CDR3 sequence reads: CASSIRQAYGYTF. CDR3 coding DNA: TGTGCCAGTAGTATCAGGCAGGCCTATGGCTACACCTTC.

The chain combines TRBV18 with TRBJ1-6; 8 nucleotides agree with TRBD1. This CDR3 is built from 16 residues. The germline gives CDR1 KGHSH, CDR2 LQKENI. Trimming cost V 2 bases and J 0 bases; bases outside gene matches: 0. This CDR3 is CASSPDRGSYNSPLHF. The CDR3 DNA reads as TGTGCCAGCTCACCAGACAGGGGCTCCTATAATTCACCCCTCCACTTT.

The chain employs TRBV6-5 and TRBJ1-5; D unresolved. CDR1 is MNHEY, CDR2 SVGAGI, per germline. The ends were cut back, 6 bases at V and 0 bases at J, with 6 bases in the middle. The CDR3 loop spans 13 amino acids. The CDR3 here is CASRENSNQPQHF. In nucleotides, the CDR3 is TGTGCCAGCAGAGAGAATAGCAATCAGCCCCAGCATTTT.

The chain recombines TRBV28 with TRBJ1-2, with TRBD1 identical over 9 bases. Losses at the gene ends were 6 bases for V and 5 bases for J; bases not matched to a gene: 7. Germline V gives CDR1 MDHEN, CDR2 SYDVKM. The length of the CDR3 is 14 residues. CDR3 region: CASSLRDRVYGYTF. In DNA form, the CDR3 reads TGTGCCAGCAGCCTAAGGGACAGGGTATATGGCTACACCTTC.

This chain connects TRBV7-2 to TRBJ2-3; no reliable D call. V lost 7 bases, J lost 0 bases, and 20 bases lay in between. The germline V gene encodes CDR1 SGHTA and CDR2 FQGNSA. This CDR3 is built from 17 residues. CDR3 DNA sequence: TGTGCCAGCAACCTAAGACGGCTAACTACTAGCACAGATACGCAGTATTTT. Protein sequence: CASNLRRLTTSTDTQYF.

The DNA for the CDR3 is TGTGCCAGCAGCGTTCAGCGGGAGGGTGTAGATACGCAGTATTTT. Translating it yields CASSVQREGVDTQYF. The chain uses TRBV11-2 and TRBJ2-3; 10 bases fit TRBD2. CDR1 is SGHAT, CDR2 FQNNGV, per germline. J was trimmed by 5 bases and V by 5 bases; bases with no gene match: 7. This CDR3 has 15 residues.